The text below deals with one TCR beta chain. Authors' data handling: It was from reference gene primer amplification that nucleated cell counts were estimated. Sequencing was performed with immunoSEQ multiplex PCR; in TCRdb, only in-frame clones are kept and a portion is missing. V and J calls and clone size are given by that table; D and trimming were obtained from the DNA. The data contain around 250,000 clones, about 89% of them singletons. Trimming cost V 5 bases and J 7 bases; bases outside gene matches: 11. Germline values: CDR1 ENHRY, CDR2 SYGVKD. The CDR3 is 18 amino acids. The source of the sample is a study of blood T cell repertoires in COVID-19.

The chain couples TRBV10-3 to TRBJ2-1; 16 bases fit TRBD2. Sequenced sample: peripheral blood. The TCR comes from a woman between 40 and 55 years old who had recovered from COVID-19. CDR3 in amino acids: CAISKGTSGRGNRNEQFF. The CDR3 DNA reads TGTGCCATCAGTAAAGGGACTAGCGGGAGGGGGAATCGTAATGAGCAGTTCTTC.